The T cell receptor beta chain described here comes from a study of T cell changes during pregnancy in multiple sclerosis. In germline, CDR1 is MNHEY, CDR2 SVGAGI. CDR3 length: 14 residues. V was clipped by 5 bases and J by 10 bases; unmatched bases: 5. TCRdb's table, derived via immunoSEQ multiplex PCR, lists solely in-frame clones and lacks some. The data show 90,000 to 95,000 clones, 94% seen once. Sample: peripheral blood, taken in the third trimester of pregnancy. The rearrangement links TRBV6-5 to TRBJ2-5; 15 bases map to TRBD2. The TCR sequence derives from a female donor with multiple sclerosis, enrolled in a pregnancy study. CDR3 nucleotide sequence: TGTGCCAGCAGTCCGGGACTAGCGGGAGGCAACCAGTACTTC. It is translated as CASSPGLAGGNQYF.